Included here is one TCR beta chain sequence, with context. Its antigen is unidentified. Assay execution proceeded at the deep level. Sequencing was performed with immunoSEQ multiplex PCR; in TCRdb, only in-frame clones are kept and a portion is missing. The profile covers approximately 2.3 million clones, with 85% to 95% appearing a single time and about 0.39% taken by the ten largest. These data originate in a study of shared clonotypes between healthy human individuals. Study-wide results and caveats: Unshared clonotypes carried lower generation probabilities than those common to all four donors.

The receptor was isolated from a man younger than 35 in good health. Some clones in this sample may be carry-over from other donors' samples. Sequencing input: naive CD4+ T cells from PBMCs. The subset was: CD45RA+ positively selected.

For the CDR3, the DNA is TGTGCCAGCAGCGTAGGGGACAAGTACTACGAGCAGTACTTC. As protein: CASSVGDKYYEQYF. The gene calls are TRBV9 and TRBJ2-7; tentative D call: TRBD1 (6 bases). Germline CDR1 is SGDLS and CDR2 is YYNGEE. Trimming left V 0 bases short and J 3 bases short, with 10 bases between. The CDR3 covers 14 residues. Full variable domain (outside the CDR3, taken from reference TRBV9 and TRBJ2-7): DSGVTQTPKHLITATGQRVTLRCSPRSGDLSVYWYQQSLDQGLQFLIQYYNGEERAKGNILERFSAQQFPDLHSELNLSSLELGDSALYFCASSVGDKYYEQYFGPGTRLTVT.